Detailed here is one T cell receptor (beta chain). These data come from a study of Ad26.COV2.S vaccination and SARS-CoV-2 variants. About the research overall: The study gave Ad26.COV2.S intramuscularly, once or twice 56 days apart.

The V end was cut by 2 bases, the J end by 8 bases, with 27 bases between. Germline V CDR1 and CDR2: SGHTA, FQGNSA. This CDR3 has 18 amino acids. Treatment specified: roughly 20 received Ad26.COV2.S at low or high dose, single or two shots; about 5 received placebo; per-sample allocation not given. The investigators took samples on day 63 after the first vaccine or placebo injection. Profiling relied on immunoSEQ multiplex PCR, and the TCRdb table lists in-frame clones only, not all of them. This sample yields approximately 300,000 clones, of which over 80% are seen a single time; 2.1% belongs to the top ten.

Sequencing was performed on peripheral blood, taken in a trial of Ad26.COV2.S vaccine versus placebo. The V gene is TRBV7-2, the J gene TRBJ1-2; the D gene is possibly TRBD1 (5 bases). The sequence was collected from a person between 18 and 60 years old who received the Ad26.COV2.S COVID-19 vaccine or a placebo. Written as DNA, the CDR3 is TGTGCCAGCAGCTTAAGGTTGCCAGGGATATTAGAAGTCGGCGGCTACACCTTC. This translates into CASSLRLPGILEVGGYTF.